Listed below are T cell receptor beta chains from one sample, sequenced in a study of molecular identifiers for immune sequencing clone quantification. One entry per CDR3 protein, called by TCRdb with MiXCR from the PCR reads. The repertoire holds about 100,000 distinct CDR3 sequences, with 30% to 35% as singletons. The specimen sequenced was naive CD8+ T cells from blood, with Jurkat cell RNA spiked in. These receptors came from a human donor in good health. Some libraries in this study had Jurkat cell RNA spiked in. CDR3s leave out the opening cysteine and the closing phenylalanine or tryptophan. Each record gives: V gene, J gene, CDR3 protein.

V gene: TRBV28; J gene: TRBJ1-1; CDR3 protein: ASRRTYLEAF
V gene: TRBV12-3/TRBV12-4; J gene: TRBJ1-2; CDR3 protein: ASSLSGTSPYYGYT
V gene: TRBV27; J gene: TRBJ2-2; CDR3 protein: ASSLTNTGELF
V gene: TRBV15; J gene: TRBJ1-1; CDR3 protein: ATSSSGGWDGAF
V gene: TRBV7-8; J gene: TRBJ2-1; CDR3 protein: ASSLGWMDFKDYNEQF
V gene: TRBV28; J gene: TRBJ2-3; CDR3 protein: ASSDPGTRLSTDTQY
V gene: TRBV5-1; J gene: TRBJ2-1; CDR3 protein: ASKDYPVGYNEQF
V gene: TRBV6-5; J gene: TRBJ2-3; CDR3 protein: ASRKRRNGTDTQY
V gene: TRBV11-2; J gene: TRBJ2-1; CDR3 protein: ASSLPNEQF
V gene: TRBV4-1; J gene: TRBJ2-1; CDR3 protein: ASSQELALNEQI
V gene: TRBV19; J gene: TRBJ2-5; CDR3 protein: ASSSAGRGTQY
V gene: TRBV7-2; J gene: TRBJ2-7; CDR3 protein: ASSFFGGSSYEQY
V gene: TRBV9; J gene: TRBJ1-1; CDR3 protein: ASGSEIAEAF
V gene: TRBV19; J gene: TRBJ2-1; CDR3 protein: ASSTGAGGGDEQF
V gene: TRBV5-1; J gene: TRBJ2-2; CDR3 protein: ASSLVGTANTGELF
V gene: TRBV5-3; J gene: TRBJ1-4; CDR3 protein: ASSWGGRGLLNEKLF
V gene: TRBV14; J gene: TRBJ2-2; CDR3 protein: ASSTPGAGELF
V gene: TRBV12-3/TRBV12-4; J gene: TRBJ1-4; CDR3 protein: ASNRGGDEKLV
V gene: TRBV9; J gene: TRBJ2-2; CDR3 protein: ASTESGLVNTGELF
V gene: TRBV28; J gene: TRBJ1-5; CDR3 protein: ASSLKWGNQPQH
V gene: TRBV13; J gene: TRBJ1-4; CDR3 protein: ASSARTGANEKLF
V gene: TRBV28; J gene: TRBJ2-7; CDR3 protein: ASSPAGRTYEQY